The clone carrying this T cell receptor (beta chain) has just a few counts. Its antigen is unknown. The data belong to a study of post-analysis software for immune sequencing data. Overall study results and limits: Batch-matched samples strongly co-clustered by F measure. Patients carried 5 or 6 TRBV segments more frequently than controls did, and TRBV5-6, TRBV5-1 and TRBV20-1 were among them.

Each TCR beta cDNA library carried unique molecular identifiers. It was from roughly 1.1 to 9.2 million T cells that about half a million cDNA molecules came. TCRdb processed the PCR reads anew with MiXCR; each CDR3 protein has one entry. The table includes roughly 540,000 distinct CDR3 sequences, around 31% detected once. Germline assignment: CDR1 DFQATT and CDR2 SNEGSKA (reference sequence). The CDR3 length is 16 residues. With 4 bases clipped from V and 4 bases from J, the junction kept 16 bases outside the gene matches. The chain carries TRBV20-1 and TRBJ2-7; TRBD1 agrees at 7 bases. What was sequenced was blood. This clonotype originated in a girl between 2 and 17 years old with multiple sclerosis. The CDR3 DNA follows: TGCAGTGCTAACTCCATAGGGACAGCCCAGCGGTACGAGCAGTACTTC. This codes for CSANSIGTAQRYEQYF.